This TCR beta chain was identified in a study of memory CD4+ T cells and cytomegalovirus serostatus. The CDR3 consists of 16 residues. With V trimmed by 6 bases and J by 0 bases, 10 bases remained unmatched. CDR1 and CDR2 (germline): MGHDK, SYGVNS. As handled by the study authors: Out-of-frame sequences were removed, leaving 2 million or so distinct TCRbeta sequences. Generated by immunoSEQ multiplex PCR, the TCRdb table keeps only in-frame clones and is missing some. From that table come the V and J calls and clone size; the DNA was used to work out D and trimming. The sample contains 40,000 to 55,000 clones, approximately 82% of which appear only once. The sort gate was single viable CD3+CD4+CD8-CD45RO+ cells for memory CD4+ T cells. CD4+ T cells were isolated by positive magnetic selection.

V gene TRBV25-1 combines with J gene TRBJ1-2; 7 bases map to TRBD1. Sequenced material: memory CD4+ T cells from blood. This clonotype was sampled from an adult in good health and CMV-seronegative. DNA of the CDR3: TGTGCCAGCAGAATTCGACAGGGCCTTTCTAACTATGGCTACACCTTC. Amino acid sequence: CASRIRQGLSNYGYTF.